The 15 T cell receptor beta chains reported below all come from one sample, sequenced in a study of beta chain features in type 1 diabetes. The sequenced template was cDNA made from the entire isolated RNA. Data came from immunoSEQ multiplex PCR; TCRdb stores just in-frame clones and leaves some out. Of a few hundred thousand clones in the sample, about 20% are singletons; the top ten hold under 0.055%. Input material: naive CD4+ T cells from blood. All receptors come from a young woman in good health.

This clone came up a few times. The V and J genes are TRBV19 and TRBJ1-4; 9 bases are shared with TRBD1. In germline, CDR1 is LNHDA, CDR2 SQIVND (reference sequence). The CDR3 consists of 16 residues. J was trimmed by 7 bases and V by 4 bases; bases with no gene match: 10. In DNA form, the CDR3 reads TGTGCCAGTAGTACTCAAGGGACAGGGTGGAGTGAAAAACTGTTTTTT. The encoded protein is CASSTQGTGWSEKLFF.

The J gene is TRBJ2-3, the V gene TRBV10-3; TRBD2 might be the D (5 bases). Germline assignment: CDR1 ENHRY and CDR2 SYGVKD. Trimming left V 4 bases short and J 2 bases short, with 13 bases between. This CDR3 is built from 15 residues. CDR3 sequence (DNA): TGTGCCATCAGTGTTGTCGGGGTAAACACAGATACGCAGTATTTT. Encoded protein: CAISVVGVNTDTQYF.

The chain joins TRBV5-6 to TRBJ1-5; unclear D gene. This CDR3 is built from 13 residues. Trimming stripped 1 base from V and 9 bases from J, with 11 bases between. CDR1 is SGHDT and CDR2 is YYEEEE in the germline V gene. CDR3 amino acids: CASSLSHLTPQHF. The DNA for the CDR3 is TGTGCCAGCAGCTTGAGCCACCTAACGCCCCAGCATTTT.

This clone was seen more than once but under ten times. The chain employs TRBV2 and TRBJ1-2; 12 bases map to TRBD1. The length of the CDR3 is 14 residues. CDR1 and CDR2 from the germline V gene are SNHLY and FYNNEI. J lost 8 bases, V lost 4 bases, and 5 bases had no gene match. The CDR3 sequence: CASSAGQGASGYTF. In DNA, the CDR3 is TGTGCCAGCAGTGCGGGACAGGGGGCGAGCGGCTACACCTTC.

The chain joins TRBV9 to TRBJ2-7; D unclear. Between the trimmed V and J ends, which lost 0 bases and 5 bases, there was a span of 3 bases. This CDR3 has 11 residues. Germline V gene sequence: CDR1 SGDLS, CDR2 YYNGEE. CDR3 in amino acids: CASSVGDEQYF. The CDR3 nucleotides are TGTGCCAGCAGCGTAGGAGACGAGCAGTACTTC. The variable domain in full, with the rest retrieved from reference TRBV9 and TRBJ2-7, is DSGVTQTPKHLITATGQRVTLRCSPRSGDLSVYWYQQSLDQGLQFLIQYYNGEERAKGNILERFSAQQFPDLHSELNLSSLELGDSALYFCASSVGDEQYFGPGTRLTVT.

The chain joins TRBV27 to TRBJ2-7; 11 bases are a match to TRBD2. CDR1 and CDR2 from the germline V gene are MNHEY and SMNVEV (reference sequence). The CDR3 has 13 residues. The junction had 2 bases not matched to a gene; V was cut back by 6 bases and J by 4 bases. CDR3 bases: TGTGCCAGCAGCCCTAGCGGGAGGTACGAGCAGTACTTC. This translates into CASSPSGRYEQYF.

This chain's CDR3 is CASGEVMNTEAFF. CDR3 nucleotides: TGCGCCAGCGGAGAGGTAATGAACACTGAAGCTTTCTTT. The chain carries TRBV5-1 and TRBJ1-1; no firm D call. The CDR3 covers 13 residues. The ends were cut back, 7 bases at V and 0 bases at J, with 10 bases in the middle. Germline loops: CDR1 SGHRS, CDR2 YFSETQ.

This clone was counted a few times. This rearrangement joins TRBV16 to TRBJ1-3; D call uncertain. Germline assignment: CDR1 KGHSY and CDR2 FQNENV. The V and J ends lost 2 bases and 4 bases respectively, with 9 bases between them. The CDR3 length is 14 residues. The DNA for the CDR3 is TGTGCCAGCAGCCAAGGAGATGTCGGAAACACCATATATTTT. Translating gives CASSQGDVGNTIYF.

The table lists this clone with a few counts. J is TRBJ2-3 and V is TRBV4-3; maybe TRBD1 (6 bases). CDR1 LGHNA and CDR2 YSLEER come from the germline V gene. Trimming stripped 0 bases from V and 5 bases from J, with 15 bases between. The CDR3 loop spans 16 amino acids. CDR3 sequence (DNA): TGCGCCAGCAGCCAAGAATTGGGGGCCTTCGGAGATACGCAGTATTTT. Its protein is CASSQELGAFGDTQYF.

CDR3 nucleotides: TGTGCCAGCAGCTTAGCGAACAGGCCCTCTGGAAACACCATATATTTT. Residues: CASSLANRPSGNTIYF. This sequence joins TRBV7-9 and TRBJ1-3; D might be TRBD1 (5 bases). The CDR3 is 16 residues long. V was pared by 0 bases and J by 0 bases, with 9 bases between. Germline V gene lookup returns CDR1 SEHNR and CDR2 FQNEAQ (reference sequence).

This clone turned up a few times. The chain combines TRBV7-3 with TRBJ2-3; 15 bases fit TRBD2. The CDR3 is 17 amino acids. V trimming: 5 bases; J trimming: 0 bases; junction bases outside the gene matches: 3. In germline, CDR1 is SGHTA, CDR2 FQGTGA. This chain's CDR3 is CASSTGLAGGSTDTQYF. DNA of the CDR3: TGTGCCAGCAGCACGGGACTAGCGGGGGGAAGCACAGATACGCAGTATTTT.

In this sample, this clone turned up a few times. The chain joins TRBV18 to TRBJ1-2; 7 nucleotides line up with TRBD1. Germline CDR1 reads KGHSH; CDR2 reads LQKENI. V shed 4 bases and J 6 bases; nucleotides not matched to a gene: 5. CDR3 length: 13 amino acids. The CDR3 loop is CASSRGGQDGYTF. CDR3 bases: TGTGCCAGCTCACGAGGGGGCCAGGATGGCTACACCTTC. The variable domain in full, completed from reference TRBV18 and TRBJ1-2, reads NAGVMQNPRHLVRRRGQEARLRCSPMKGHSHVYWYRQLPEEGLKFMVYLQKENIIDESGMPKERFSAEFPKEGPSILRIQQVVRGDSAAYFCASSRGGQDGYTFGSGTRLTVV.

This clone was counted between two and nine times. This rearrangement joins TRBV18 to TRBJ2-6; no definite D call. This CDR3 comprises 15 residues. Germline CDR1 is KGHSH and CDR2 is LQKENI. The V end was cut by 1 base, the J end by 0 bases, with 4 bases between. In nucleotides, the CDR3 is TGTGCCAGCTCACCACTTCTCTCTGGGGCCAACGTCCTGACTTTC. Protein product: CASSPLLSGANVLTF.

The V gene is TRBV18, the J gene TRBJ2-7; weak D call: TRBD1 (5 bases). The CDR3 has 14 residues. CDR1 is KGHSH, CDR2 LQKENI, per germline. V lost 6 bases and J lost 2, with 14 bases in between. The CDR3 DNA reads TGTGCCAGCTCGGGCACCGACAGTCCCTACGAGCAGTACTTC. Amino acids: CASSGTDSPYEQYF.

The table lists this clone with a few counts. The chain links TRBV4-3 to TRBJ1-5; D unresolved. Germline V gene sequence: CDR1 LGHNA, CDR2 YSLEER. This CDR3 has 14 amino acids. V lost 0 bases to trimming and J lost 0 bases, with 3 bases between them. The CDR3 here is CASSQDYSNQPQHF. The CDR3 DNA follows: TGCGCCAGCAGCCAAGATTATAGCAATCAGCCCCAGCATTTT.